The sequence of this TCR beta chain was determined in a study of cytomegalovirus exposure and HLA in healthy donors (dated by TCRdb to about 2017). Regarding the study in general: The 666 repertoires of the first cohort and the 120 validation repertoires were produced on the same platform, according to a later analysis. To predict cytomegalovirus infection status, the study brought together high-throughput TCR immunosequencing, statistical association of individual TCRs with disease status, and machine learning. The aim of the study was to test whether cataloging public T cell receptors could identify signatures of past pathogen exposure. Besides the first cohort of hundreds of subjects, a separate validation cohort made up of over 95 different subjects was used.

In the case of this clone: Its antigen is unknown. Base qualities are not at hand, and no much larger clone is one base apart.

Libraries came from the immunoSEQ multiplex PCR assay. The original methods were these. A statistical classification framework was built for diagnosing cytomegalovirus status from the catalog of TCR beta chain sequences. TCRdb stores this immuneACCESS table with in-frame sequences only. Part of the clones is absent; in the studies checked, under half of the shortfall reflects unresolved V genes, and no reason is known for the rest. Clone size and V and J calls were adopted from that table, with D and trimming inferred from the DNA. The table for this sample lists roughly 150,000 clones; 88% of them were counted only once. The ten largest clones capture 2.5% to 3% of the sample. Reading the germline V gene gives CDR1 MNHEY and CDR2 SVGAGI. The trim is 6 bases for V and 6 bases for J, with a gap of 11 bases between the germline ends. The CDR3 holds 12 amino acids from the cysteine to the phenylalanine. Only CDR3 DNA is held: 36 bases, read in frame from base 1.

Study-wide findings and limitations: Subsequent analysis determined that TCRs grouped into clusters in the first cohort also showed a tendency toward co-occurrence across the approximately 110 validation repertoires, and roughly 95% of cluster scores exceeded 0. A later analysis had no HLA typing for the validation cohort, so co-occurrence there was scored across all 110 or so repertoires. Most TCR sequences were observed very rarely across donors, whereas some public TCRs were present in many individuals. A few of the identified cytomegalovirus-associated TCR beta chains were confirmed in vitro to be specific for cytomegalovirus antigens. The study listed 164 TCR beta chains as associated with cytomegalovirus. The authors suggested that the approach could potentially be generalized to other disease states and immunological phenotypes. Cytomegalovirus status was reported to be diagnosed by the classifier with high specificity and sensitivity in both the original and validation cohorts.

Separate from the roughly 650-subject first cohort, the validation cohort of around 130 subjects was the group to which the donors belonged. The sequence joins TRBV6-5 to TRBJ1-2, with the identity of the D gene unclear. Sequenced: PBMCs. The TCR was taken from a man aged 18 to 35 in good health and CMV-seronegative. The DNA sequence is given as TGTGCCAGCAGAACCGGGTCTCATGGCTACACCTTC. Translation gives CASRTGSHGYTF.